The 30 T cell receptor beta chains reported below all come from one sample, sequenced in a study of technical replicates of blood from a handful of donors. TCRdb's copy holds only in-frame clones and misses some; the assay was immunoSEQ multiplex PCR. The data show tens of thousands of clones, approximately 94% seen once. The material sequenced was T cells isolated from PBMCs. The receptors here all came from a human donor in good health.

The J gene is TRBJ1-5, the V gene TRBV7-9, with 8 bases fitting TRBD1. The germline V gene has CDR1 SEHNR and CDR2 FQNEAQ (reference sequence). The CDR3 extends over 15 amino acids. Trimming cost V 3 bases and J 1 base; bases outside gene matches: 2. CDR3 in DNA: TGTGCCAGCAGCTTCCAGGGGGCAAGCAATCAGCCCCAGCATTTT. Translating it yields CASSFQGASNQPQHF.

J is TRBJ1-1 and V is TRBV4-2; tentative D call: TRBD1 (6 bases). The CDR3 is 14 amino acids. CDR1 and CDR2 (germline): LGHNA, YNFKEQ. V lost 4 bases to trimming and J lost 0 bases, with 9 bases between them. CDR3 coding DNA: TGTGCCAGCAGCCTGGGACACATGAACACTGAAGCTTTCTTT. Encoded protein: CASSLGHMNTEAFF.

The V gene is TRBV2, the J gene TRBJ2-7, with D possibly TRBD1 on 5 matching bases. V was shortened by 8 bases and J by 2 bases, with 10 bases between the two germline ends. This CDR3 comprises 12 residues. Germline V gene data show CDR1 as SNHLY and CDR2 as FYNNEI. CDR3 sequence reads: CASDQGTYEQYF. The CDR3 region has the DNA TGTGCCAGCGATCAGGGAACCTACGAGCAGTACTTC.

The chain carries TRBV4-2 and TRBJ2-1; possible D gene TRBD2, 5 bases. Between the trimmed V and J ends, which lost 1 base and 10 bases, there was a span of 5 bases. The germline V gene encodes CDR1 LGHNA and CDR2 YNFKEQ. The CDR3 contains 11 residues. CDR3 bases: TGTGCCAGCAGCCAAGGACTAGAGCAGTTCTTC. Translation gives CASSQGLEQFF.

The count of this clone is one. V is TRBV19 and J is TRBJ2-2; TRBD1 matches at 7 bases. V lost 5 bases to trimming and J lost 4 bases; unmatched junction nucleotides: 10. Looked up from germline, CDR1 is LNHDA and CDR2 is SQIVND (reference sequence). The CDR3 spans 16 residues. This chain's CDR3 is CASSDQGEIITGELFF. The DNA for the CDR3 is TGTGCCAGTAGTGATCAGGGGGAAATAATCACCGGGGAGCTGTTTTTT.

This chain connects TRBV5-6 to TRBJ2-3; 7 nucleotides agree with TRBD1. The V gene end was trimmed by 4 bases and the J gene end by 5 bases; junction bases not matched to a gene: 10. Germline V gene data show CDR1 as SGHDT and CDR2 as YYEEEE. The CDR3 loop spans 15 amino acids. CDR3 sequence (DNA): TGTGCCAGCAGCCCAAGGAATACAGGGGTAGATACGCAGTATTTT. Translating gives CASSPRNTGVDTQYF.

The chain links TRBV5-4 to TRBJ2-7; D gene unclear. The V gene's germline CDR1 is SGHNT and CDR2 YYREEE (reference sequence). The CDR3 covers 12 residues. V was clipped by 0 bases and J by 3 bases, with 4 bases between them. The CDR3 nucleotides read TGTGCCAGCAGCTTGGGCGTCTACGAGCAGTACTTC. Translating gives CASSLGVYEQYF.

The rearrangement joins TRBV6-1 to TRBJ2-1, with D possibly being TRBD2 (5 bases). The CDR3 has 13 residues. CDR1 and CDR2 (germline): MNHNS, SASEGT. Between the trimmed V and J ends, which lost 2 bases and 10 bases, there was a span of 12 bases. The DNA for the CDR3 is TGTGCCAGCAGTGAACGGTCCCAGCGGGAGCAGTTCTTC. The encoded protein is CASSERSQREQFF.

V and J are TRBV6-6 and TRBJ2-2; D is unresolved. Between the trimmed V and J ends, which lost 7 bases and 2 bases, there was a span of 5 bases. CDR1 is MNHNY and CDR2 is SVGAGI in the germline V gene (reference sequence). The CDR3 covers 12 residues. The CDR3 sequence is CASTFNTGELFF. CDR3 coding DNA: TGTGCCAGCACCTTTAACACCGGGGAGCTGTTTTTT.

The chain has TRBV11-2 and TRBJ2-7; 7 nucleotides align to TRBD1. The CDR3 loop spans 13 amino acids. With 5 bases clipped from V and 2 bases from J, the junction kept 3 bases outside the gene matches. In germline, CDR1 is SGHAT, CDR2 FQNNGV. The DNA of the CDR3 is TGTGCCAGCAGCCATGGACAGGCCTACGAGCAGTACTTC. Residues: CASSHGQAYEQYF. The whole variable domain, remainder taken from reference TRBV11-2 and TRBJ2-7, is EAGVAQSPRYKIIEKRQSVAFWCNPISGHATLYWYQQILGQGPKLLIQFQNNGVVDDSQLPKDRFSAERLKGVDSTLKIQPAKLEDSAVYLCASSHGQAYEQYFGPGTRLTVT.

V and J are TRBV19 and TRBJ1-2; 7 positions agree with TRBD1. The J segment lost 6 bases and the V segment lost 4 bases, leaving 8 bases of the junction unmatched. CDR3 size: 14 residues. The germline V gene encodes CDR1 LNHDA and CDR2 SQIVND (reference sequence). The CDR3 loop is CASSTRTGKNGYTF. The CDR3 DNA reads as TGTGCCAGTAGTACCAGGACAGGCAAAAATGGCTACACCTTC.

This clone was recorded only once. The CDR3, as DNA: TGTGCCAGCAGCTTGACAGATCTCTATGGCTACACCTTC. It specifies CASSLTDLYGYTF. The V gene is TRBV7-2, the J gene TRBJ1-2; maybe TRBD1 (5 bases). Trimming shortened V by 3 bases and J by 4 bases, and 9 bases separated the two germline ends. The CDR3 is 13 amino acids. The germline CDR1 and CDR2 sequences are SGHTA and FQGNSA.

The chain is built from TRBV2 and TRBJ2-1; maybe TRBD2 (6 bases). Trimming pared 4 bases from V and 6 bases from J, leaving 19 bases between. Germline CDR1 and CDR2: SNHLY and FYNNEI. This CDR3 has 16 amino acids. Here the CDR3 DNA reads TGTGCCAGCAGTGCTCCTCGGGACTCTTCCGTCAATGAGCAGTTCTTC. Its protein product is CASSAPRDSSVNEQFF.

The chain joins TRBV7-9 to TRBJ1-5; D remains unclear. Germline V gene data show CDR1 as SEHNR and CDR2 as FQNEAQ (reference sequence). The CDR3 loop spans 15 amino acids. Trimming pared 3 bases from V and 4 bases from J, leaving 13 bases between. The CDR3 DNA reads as TGTGCCAGCAGCTTCTCCGGTGGACTGAATCAGCCCCAGCATTTT. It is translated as CASSFSGGLNQPQHF.

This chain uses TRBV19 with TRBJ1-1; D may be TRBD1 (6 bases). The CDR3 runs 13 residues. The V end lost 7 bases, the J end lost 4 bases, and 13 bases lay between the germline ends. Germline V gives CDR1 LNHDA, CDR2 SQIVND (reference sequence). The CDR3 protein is CASKNRDFTEAFF. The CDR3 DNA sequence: TGTGCCAGTAAGAACAGGGATTTCACTGAAGCTTTCTTT.

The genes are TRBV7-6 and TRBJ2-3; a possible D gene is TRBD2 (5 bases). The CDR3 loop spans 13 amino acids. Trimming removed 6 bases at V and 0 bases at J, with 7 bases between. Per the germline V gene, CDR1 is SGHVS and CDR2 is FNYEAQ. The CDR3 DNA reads TGTGCCAGCAGAGGACTTAGCACAGATACGCAGTATTTT. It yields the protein CASRGLSTDTQYF.

The CDR3: CASRGTGTSVEDLSYEQYF. CDR3 coding DNA: TGTGCCAGCAGGGGAACCGGGACTAGCGTAGAAGATCTCTCCTACGAGCAGTACTTC. This chain links TRBV2 with TRBJ2-7; TRBD2 aligns across 10 bases. The germline gives CDR1 SNHLY, CDR2 FYNNEI. Trimming at V came to 6 bases and at J to 0 bases, leaving 17 bases not matched to a gene. The CDR3 has 19 residues.

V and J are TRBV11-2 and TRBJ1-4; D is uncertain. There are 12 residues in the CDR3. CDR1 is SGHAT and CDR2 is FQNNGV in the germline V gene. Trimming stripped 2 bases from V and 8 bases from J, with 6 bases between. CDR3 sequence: CASSLLEEKLFF. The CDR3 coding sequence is TGTGCCAGCAGCTTATTAGAGGAAAAACTGTTTTTT. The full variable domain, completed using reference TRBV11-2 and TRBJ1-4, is EAGVAQSPRYKIIEKRQSVAFWCNPISGHATLYWYQQILGQGPKLLIQFQNNGVVDDSQLPKDRFSAERLKGVDSTLKIQPAKLEDSAVYLCASSLLEEKLFFGSGTQLSVL.

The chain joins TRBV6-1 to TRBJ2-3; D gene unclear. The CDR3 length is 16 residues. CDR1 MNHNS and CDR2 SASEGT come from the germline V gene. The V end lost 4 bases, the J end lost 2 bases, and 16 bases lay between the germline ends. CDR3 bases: TGTGCCAGCAGTGCTATGTCCCTAGTCATCACAGATACGCAGTATTTT. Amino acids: CASSAMSLVITDTQYF.

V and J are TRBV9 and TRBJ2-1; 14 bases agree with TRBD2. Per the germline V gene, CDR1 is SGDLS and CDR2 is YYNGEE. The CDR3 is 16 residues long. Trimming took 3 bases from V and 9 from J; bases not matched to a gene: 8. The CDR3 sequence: CASSALGLAGDPEQFF. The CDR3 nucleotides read TGTGCCAGCAGCGCCTTGGGACTAGCGGGAGATCCTGAGCAGTTCTTC.

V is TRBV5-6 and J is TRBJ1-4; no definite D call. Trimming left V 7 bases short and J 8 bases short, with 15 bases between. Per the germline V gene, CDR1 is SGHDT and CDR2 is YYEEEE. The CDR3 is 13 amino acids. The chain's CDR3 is CASGYWREEKLFF. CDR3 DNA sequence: TGTGCCAGCGGGTATTGGCGGGAAGAAAAACTGTTTTTT.

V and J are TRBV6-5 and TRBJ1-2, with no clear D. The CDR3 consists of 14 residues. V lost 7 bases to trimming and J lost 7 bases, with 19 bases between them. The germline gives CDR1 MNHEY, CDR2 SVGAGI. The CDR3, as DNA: TGTGCCAGCACCCCACTCCCACCTTCCGGTGGCTACACCTTC. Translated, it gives CASTPLPPSGGYTF.

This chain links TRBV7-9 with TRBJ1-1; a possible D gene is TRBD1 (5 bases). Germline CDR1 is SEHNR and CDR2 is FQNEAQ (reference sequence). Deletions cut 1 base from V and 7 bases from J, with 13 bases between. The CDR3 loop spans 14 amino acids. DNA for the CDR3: TGTGCCAGCAGCTTAGGGCTTTCGGGGGTTGAAGCTTTCTTT. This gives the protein CASSLGLSGVEAFF.

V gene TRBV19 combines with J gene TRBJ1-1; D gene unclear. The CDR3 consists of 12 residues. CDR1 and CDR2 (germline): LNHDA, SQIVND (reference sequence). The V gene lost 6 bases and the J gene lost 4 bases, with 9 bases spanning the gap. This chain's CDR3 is CASRRGITEAFF. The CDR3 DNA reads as TGTGCCAGTAGACGGGGAATCACTGAAGCTTTCTTT.

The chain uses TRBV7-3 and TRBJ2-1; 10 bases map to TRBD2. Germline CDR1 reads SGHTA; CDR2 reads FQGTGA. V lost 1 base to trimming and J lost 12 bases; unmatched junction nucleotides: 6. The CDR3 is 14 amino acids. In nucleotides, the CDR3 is TGTGCCAGCAGCTTAAGCCTAGCGGGAGATATGCAGTTCTTC. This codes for CASSLSLAGDMQFF. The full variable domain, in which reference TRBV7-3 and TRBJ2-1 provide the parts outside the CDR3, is GAGVSQTPSNKVTEKGKYVELRCDPISGHTALYWYRQSLGQGPEFLIYFQGTGAADDSGLPNDRFFAVRPEGSVSTLKIQRTERGDSAVYLCASSLSLAGDMQFFGPGTRLTVL.

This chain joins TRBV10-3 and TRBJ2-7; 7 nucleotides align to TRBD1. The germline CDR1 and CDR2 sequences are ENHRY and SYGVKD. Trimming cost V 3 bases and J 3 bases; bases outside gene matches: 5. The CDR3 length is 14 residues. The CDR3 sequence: CAISEDRQGYEQYF. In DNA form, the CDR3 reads TGTGCCATCAGTGAAGACCGACAGGGCTACGAGCAGTACTTC.

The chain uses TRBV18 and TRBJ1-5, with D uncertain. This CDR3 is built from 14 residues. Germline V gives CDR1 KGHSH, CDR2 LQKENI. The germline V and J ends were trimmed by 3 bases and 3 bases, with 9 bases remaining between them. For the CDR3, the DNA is TGTGCCAGCTCACCGGACGGGATCAATCAGCCCCAGCATTTT. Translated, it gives CASSPDGINQPQHF.

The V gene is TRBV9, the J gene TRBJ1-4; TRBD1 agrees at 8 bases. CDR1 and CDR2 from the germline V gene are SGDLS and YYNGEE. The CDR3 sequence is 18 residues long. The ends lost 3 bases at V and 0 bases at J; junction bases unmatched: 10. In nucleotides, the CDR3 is TGTGCCAGCAGCGCGACCGGGACAGGATTTGCAACTAATGAAAAACTGTTTTTT. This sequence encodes CASSATGTGFATNEKLFF.

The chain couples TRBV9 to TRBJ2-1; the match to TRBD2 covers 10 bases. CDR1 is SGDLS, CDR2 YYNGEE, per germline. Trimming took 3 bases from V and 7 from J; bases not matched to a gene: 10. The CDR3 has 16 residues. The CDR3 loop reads CASSALLAGVANEQFF. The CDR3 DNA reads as TGTGCCAGCAGCGCTCTCCTAGCGGGAGTTGCAAATGAGCAGTTCTTC. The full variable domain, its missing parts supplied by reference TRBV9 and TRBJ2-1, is DSGVTQTPKHLITATGQRVTLRCSPRSGDLSVYWYQQSLDQGLQFLIQYYNGEERAKGNILERFSAQQFPDLHSELNLSSLELGDSALYFCASSALLAGVANEQFFGPGTRLTVL.

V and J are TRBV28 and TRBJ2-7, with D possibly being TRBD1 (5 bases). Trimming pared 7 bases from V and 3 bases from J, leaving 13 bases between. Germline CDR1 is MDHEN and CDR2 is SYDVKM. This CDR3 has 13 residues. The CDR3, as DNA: TGTGCCAGCAATAAGGGGAAATACTACGAGCAGTACTTC. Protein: CASNKGKYYEQYF.